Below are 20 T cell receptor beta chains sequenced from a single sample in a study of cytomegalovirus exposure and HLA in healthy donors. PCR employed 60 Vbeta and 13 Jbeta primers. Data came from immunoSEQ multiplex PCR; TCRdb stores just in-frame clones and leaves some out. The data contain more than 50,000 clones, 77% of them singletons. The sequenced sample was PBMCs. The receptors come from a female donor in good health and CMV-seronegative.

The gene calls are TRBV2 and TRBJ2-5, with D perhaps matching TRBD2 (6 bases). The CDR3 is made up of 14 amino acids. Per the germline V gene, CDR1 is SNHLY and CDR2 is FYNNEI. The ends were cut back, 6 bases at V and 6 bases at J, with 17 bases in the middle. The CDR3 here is CASRGSGVVKTQYF. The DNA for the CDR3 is TGTGCCAGCAGGGGATCGGGAGTGGTGAAGACCCAGTACTTC.

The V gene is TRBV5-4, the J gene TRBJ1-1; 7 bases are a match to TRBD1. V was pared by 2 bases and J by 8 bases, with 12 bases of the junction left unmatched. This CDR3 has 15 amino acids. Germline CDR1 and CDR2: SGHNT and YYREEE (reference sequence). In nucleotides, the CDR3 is TGTGCCAGCAGCTTCCCACAGGGGCAGGTGGTCGAAGCTTTCTTT. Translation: CASSFPQGQVVEAFF.

The CDR3 nucleotides are TGTGCCAGCAGCGCCCCACAGGGATCAGATACGCAGTATTTT. This codes for CASSAPQGSDTQYF. The chain uses TRBV7-9 and TRBJ2-3, with a tentative D call TRBD1 (6 bases). The CDR3 is 14 residues long. V lost 5 bases to trimming and J lost 4 bases, with 13 bases between them. Per germline, CDR1 SEHNR and CDR2 FQNEAQ (reference sequence).

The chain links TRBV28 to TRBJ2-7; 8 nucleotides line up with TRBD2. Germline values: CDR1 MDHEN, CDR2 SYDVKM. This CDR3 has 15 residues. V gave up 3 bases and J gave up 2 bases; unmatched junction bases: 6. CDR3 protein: CASSFLAGKAYEQYF. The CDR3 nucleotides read TGTGCCAGCAGTTTTTTAGCGGGAAAGGCCTACGAGCAGTACTTC.

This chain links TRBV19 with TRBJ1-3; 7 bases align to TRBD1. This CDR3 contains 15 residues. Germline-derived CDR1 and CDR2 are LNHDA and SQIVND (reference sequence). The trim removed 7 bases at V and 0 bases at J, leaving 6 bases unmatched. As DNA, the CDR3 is TGTGCCAGTAAACTAACAGGGGTCTCTGGAAACACCATATATTTT. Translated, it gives CASKLTGVSGNTIYF. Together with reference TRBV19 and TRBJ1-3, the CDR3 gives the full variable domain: DGGITQSPKYLFRKEGQNVTLSCEQNLNHDAMYWYRQDPGQGLRLIYYSQIVNDFQKGDIAEGYSVSREKKESFPLTVTSAQKNPTAFYLCASKLTGVSGNTIYFGEGSWLTVV.

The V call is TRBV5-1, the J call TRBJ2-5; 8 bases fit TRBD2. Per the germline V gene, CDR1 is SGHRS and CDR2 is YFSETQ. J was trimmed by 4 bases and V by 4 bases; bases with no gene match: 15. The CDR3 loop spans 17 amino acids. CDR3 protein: CASSPSVGAGVGETQYF. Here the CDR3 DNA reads TGCGCCAGCAGCCCATCCGTGGGAGCGGGGGTTGGAGAGACCCAGTACTTC.

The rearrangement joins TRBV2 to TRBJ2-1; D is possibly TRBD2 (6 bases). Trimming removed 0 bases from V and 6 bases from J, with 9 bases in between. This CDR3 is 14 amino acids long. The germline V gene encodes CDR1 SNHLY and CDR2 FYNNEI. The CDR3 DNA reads TGTGCCAGCAGTGAAGCGCGGGACCCCAATGAGCAGTTCTTC. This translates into CASSEARDPNEQFF.

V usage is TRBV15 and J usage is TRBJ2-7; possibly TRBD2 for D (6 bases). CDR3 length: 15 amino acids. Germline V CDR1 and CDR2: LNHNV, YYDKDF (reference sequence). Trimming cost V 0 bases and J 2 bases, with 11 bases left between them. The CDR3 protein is CATSRDLSGAYEQYF. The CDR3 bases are TGTGCCACCAGCAGAGATCTTTCGGGGGCCTACGAGCAGTACTTC.

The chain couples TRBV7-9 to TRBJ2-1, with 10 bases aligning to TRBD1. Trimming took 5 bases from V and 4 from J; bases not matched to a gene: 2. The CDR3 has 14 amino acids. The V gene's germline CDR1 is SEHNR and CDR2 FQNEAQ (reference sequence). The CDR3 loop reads CASSPGQGYNEQFF. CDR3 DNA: TGTGCCAGCAGCCCGGGACAGGGGTACAATGAGCAGTTCTTC.

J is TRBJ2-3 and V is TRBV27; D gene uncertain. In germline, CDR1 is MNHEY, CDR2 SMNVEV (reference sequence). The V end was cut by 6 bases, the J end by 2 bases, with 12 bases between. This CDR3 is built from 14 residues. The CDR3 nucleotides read TGTGCCAGCAGGGGCAGTGGGCTCACAGATACGCAGTATTTT. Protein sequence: CASRGSGLTDTQYF.

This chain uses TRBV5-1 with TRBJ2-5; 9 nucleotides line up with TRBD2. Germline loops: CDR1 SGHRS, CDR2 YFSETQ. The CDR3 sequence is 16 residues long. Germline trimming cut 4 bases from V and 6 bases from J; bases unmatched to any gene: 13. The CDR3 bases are TGCGCCAGCAGCATCAGGGGGACTAGCAAGACGCAGACCCAGTACTTC. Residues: CASSIRGTSKTQTQYF.

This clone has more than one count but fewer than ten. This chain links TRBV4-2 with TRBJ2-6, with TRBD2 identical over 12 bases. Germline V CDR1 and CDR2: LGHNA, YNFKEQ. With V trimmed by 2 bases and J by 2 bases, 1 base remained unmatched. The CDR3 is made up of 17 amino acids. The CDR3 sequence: CASSQLAGGPGANVLTF. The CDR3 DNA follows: TGTGCCAGCAGCCAACTAGCGGGAGGGCCTGGGGCCAACGTCCTGACTTTC.

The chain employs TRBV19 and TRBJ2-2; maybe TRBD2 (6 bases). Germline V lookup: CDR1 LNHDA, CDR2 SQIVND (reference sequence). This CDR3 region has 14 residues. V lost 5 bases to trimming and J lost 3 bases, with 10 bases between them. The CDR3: CASSRRGDTGELFF. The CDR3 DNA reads TGTGCCAGTAGTCGACGCGGGGACACCGGGGAGCTGTTTTTT.

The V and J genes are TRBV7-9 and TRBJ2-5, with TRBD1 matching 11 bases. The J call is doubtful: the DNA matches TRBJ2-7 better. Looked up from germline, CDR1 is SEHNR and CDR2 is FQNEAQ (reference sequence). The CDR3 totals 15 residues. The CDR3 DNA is TGTGCCAGCAGCAAGGACAGGGGGCGGTCCTACGAGCAGTACTTC. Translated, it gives CASSKDRGRSYEQYF.

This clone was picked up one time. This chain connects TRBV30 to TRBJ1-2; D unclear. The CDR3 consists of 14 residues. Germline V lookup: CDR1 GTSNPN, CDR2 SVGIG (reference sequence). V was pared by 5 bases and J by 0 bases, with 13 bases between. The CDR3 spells CAWPREPPNYGYTF. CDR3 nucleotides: TGTGCCTGGCCGCGTGAGCCCCCTAACTATGGCTACACCTTC.

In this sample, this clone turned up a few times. CDR3 in amino acids: CASTPSGTGSYEQYF. The CDR3 DNA is TGCGCCAGCACCCCATCCGGGACAGGCTCCTACGAGCAGTACTTC. V gene TRBV5-1 combines with J gene TRBJ2-7; TRBD1 matches 8 bases. The junction had 8 bases not matched to a gene; V was cut back by 6 bases and J by 0 bases. Germline V gives CDR1 SGHRS, CDR2 YFSETQ. The CDR3 runs to 15 residues.

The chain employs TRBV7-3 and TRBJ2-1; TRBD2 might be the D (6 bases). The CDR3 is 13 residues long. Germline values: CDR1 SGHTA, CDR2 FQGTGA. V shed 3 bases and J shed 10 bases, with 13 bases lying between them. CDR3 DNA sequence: TGTGCCAGCAGCTTGCAGACTAGGGAAGAGCAGTTCTTC. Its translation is CASSLQTREEQFF.

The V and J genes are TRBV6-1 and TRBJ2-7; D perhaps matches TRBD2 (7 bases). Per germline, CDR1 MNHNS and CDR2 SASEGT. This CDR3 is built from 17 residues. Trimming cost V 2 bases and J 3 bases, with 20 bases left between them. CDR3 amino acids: CASSESGVGRGSYEQYF. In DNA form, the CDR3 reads TGTGCCAGCAGTGAAAGCGGGGTAGGCAGGGGAAGCTACGAGCAGTACTTC.

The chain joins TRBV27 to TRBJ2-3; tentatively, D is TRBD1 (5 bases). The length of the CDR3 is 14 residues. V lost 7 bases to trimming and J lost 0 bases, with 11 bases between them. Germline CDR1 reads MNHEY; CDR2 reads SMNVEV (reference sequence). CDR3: CASKQGSSTDTQYF. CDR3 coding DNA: TGTGCCAGCAAGCAGGGTTCTAGCACAGATACGCAGTATTTT.

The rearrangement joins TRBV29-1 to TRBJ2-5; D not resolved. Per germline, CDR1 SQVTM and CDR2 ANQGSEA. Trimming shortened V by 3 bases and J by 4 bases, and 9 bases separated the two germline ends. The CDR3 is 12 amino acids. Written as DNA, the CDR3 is TGCAGCGTTGACAGTCTTACAGAGACCCAGTACTTC. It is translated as CSVDSLTETQYF.